Reported below is one T cell receptor beta chain. The CDR3 length is 14 residues. CDR1 is MNHNY, CDR2 SVGAGI, per germline (reference sequence). With 10 bases clipped from V and 4 bases from J, the junction kept 10 bases outside the gene matches. The data were produced by immunoSEQ multiplex PCR, yet TCRdb's version contains in-frame clones alone and is incomplete. The repertoire consists of 200,000 or so clones, with about nine tenths occurring once and the leading ten covering around 6.5%. The data were taken from a study of blood T cell repertoires in COVID-19. V gene TRBV6-6 combines with J gene TRBJ1-5; 7 bases line up with TRBD1. The clonotype originates from a man of 80 years or more with acute or convalescent COVID-19. Specimen: peripheral blood. The CDR3 nucleotides read TGTGCCACCGCACGACAGGGCGGAAATCAGCCCCAGCATTTT. Protein: CATARQGGNQPQHF.